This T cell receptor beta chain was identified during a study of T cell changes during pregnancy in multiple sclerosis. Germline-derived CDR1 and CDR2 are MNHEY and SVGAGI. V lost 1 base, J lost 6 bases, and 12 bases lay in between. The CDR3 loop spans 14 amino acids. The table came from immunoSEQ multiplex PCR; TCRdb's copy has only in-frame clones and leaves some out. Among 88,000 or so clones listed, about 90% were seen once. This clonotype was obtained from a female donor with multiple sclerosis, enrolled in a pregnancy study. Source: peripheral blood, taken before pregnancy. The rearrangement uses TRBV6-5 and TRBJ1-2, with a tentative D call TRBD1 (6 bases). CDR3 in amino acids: CASSYLQGPNGYTF. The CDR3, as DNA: TGTGCCAGCAGTTACTTACAGGGACCCAATGGCTACACCTTC.